The rows below give T cell receptor beta chains drawn from one sample of a study of control samples from healthy donors and cancer patients. TCRdb keeps only in-frame clones here, not all; method: immunoSEQ multiplex PCR. The table records 150,000 to 180,000 clones, more than 85% of them present only once. Sequencing was performed on blood. The source is a man aged 50 or older in good health. CDR3s include the opening cysteine and the closing phenylalanine or tryptophan. A D gene is named only where the DNA matches it firmly. A row's size may be missing; if present it is once, few, many or a size class.

d_gene: TRBD1; v_gene: TRBV6-5; j_gene: TRBJ1-1; abundance: NA; CDR3aa: CASRGQVNTEAFF; CDR3nt: TGTGCCAGCAGGGGACAGGTGAACACTGAAGCTTTCTTT
d_gene: NA; v_gene: TRBV14; j_gene: TRBJ2-7; abundance: NA; CDR3aa: CASSRQGLYEQYF; CDR3nt: TGTGCCAGCAGCCGGCAGGGTTTGTACGAGCAGTACTTC
d_gene: TRBD1; v_gene: TRBV6-5; j_gene: TRBJ2-5; abundance: NA; CDR3aa: CASSSRGRVETQYF; CDR3nt: TGTGCCAGCAGTAGCAGGGGGCGCGTAGAGACCCAGTACTTC
d_gene: TRBD1; v_gene: TRBV3-1/TRBV3-2; j_gene: TRBJ2-7; abundance: NA; CDR3aa: CASSLNRGRREQYF; CDR3nt: TGTGCCAGCAGCCTCAACAGGGGTCGTAGAGAGCAGTACTTC
d_gene: TRBD1; v_gene: TRBV28; j_gene: TRBJ1-4; abundance: NA; CDR3aa: CASSPRGVANEKLFF; CDR3nt: TGTGCCAGCAGTCCCAGGGGGGTGGCTAATGAAAAACTGTTTTTT
d_gene: NA; v_gene: TRBV28; j_gene: TRBJ1-4; abundance: NA; CDR3aa: CASSKAGNEKLFF; CDR3nt: TGTGCCAGCTCAAAGGCAGGGAATGAAAAACTGTTTTTT
d_gene: NA; v_gene: TRBV2; j_gene: TRBJ2-5; abundance: NA; CDR3aa: CASRGPEETQYF; CDR3nt: TGTGCCAGCAGGGGGCCAGAAGAGACCCAGTACTTC
d_gene: NA; v_gene: TRBV5-1; j_gene: TRBJ2-3; abundance: NA; CDR3aa: CASSLAGDSPTDTQYF; CDR3nt: TGCGCCAGCAGCTTGGCGGGGGACAGCCCTACAGATACGCAGTATTTT
d_gene: NA; v_gene: TRBV6-4; j_gene: TRBJ2-3; abundance: NA; CDR3aa: CASSDSVREPDTQYF; CDR3nt: TGTGCCAGCAGTGACTCTGTCAGGGAACCAGATACGCAGTATTTT
d_gene: NA; v_gene: TRBV5-5; j_gene: TRBJ2-1; abundance: NA; CDR3aa: CASSLGTISEQFF; CDR3nt: TGTGCCAGCAGCTTGGGGACTATAAGTGAGCAGTTCTTC
d_gene: NA; v_gene: TRBV3-1/TRBV3-2; j_gene: TRBJ2-2; abundance: NA; CDR3aa: CASSQPSVDTGELFF; CDR3nt: TGTGCCAGCAGCCAACCCAGCGTGGACACCGGGGAGCTGTTTTTT
d_gene: TRBD1; v_gene: TRBV3-1/TRBV3-2; j_gene: TRBJ2-7; abundance: NA; CDR3aa: CASSHRIGTGSYEQYF; CDR3nt: TGTGCCAGCAGCCATCGGATCGGGACAGGGTCCTACGAGCAGTACTTC
d_gene: NA; v_gene: TRBV4-1; j_gene: TRBJ1-6; abundance: NA; CDR3aa: CASSQVLGVNSPLHF; CDR3nt: TGCGCCAGCAGCCAAGTCCTGGGTGTGAATTCACCCCTCCACTTT
d_gene: TRBD2; v_gene: TRBV7-3; j_gene: TRBJ2-2; abundance: once; CDR3aa: CASSLGTSKASGELFF; CDR3nt: TGTGCCAGCAGCTTGGGGACTAGCAAGGCGTCGGGGGAGCTGTTTTTT
d_gene: NA; v_gene: TRBV21-1; j_gene: TRBJ1-1; abundance: NA; CDR3aa: CASIANTEAFF; CDR3nt: TGTGCCAGCATAGCAAACACTGAAGCTTTCTTT
d_gene: NA; v_gene: TRBV6-6; j_gene: TRBJ1-6; abundance: NA; CDR3aa: CASKLGQINSPLHF; CDR3nt: TGTGCCAGCAAATTAGGGCAGATTAATTCACCCCTCCACTTT
d_gene: TRBD2; v_gene: TRBV12-5; j_gene: TRBJ2-5; abundance: NA; CDR3aa: CASGLVRSSGIQETQYF; CDR3nt: TGTGCTAGTGGTTTGGTACGAAGTAGCGGGATACAAGAGACCCAGTACTTC
d_gene: NA; v_gene: TRBV9; j_gene: TRBJ2-1; abundance: NA; CDR3aa: CASSVGPLNEQFF; CDR3nt: TGTGCCAGCAGCGTAGGGCCCCTTAATGAGCAGTTCTTC
d_gene: NA; v_gene: TRBV10-1; j_gene: TRBJ2-3; abundance: NA; CDR3aa: CASSEGTQVEDTQYF; CDR3nt: TGCGCCAGCAGTGAAGGGACACAGGTTGAAGATACGCAGTATTTT
d_gene: TRBD1; v_gene: TRBV7-3; j_gene: TRBJ2-1; abundance: NA; CDR3aa: CASSFGQGGNEQFF; CDR3nt: TGTGCCAGCAGCTTCGGACAGGGCGGTAATGAGCAGTTCTTC
d_gene: TRBD1; v_gene: TRBV15; j_gene: TRBJ1-4; abundance: NA; CDR3aa: CATSRPTGALIGEKLFF; CDR3nt: TGTGCCACCAGCAGGCCCACAGGGGCCCTCATCGGTGAAAAACTGTTTTTT
d_gene: TRBD1; v_gene: TRBV7-9; j_gene: TRBJ1-2; abundance: NA; CDR3aa: CASSLSGRGFGYTF; CDR3nt: TGTGCCAGCAGCTTATCGGGCAGGGGGTTTGGCTACACCTTC
d_gene: NA; v_gene: TRBV6-5; j_gene: TRBJ2-4; abundance: NA; CDR3aa: CASSYSGPAPRIQYF; CDR3nt: TGTGCCAGCAGTTACTCGGGCCCGGCCCCACGCATTCAGTACTTC
d_gene: NA; v_gene: TRBV27; j_gene: TRBJ2-3; abundance: NA; CDR3aa: CASSSATTRYF; CDR3nt: TGTGCCAGCAGCTCCGCGACCACGCGGTATTTT
d_gene: TRBD2; v_gene: TRBV28; j_gene: TRBJ2-3; abundance: NA; CDR3aa: CASSFGTSGSSGDTQYF; CDR3nt: TGTGCCAGCAGTTTCGGGACTAGCGGATCCTCTGGGGATACGCAGTATTTT
d_gene: NA; v_gene: TRBV6-1; j_gene: TRBJ1-2; abundance: NA; CDR3aa: CASSDFGGEYGYTF; CDR3nt: TGTGCCAGCAGTGATTTTGGCGGGGAGTACGGCTACACCTTC
d_gene: NA; v_gene: TRBV6-1; j_gene: TRBJ1-5; abundance: NA; CDR3aa: CASSEDVGAFQPQHF; CDR3nt: TGTGCCAGCAGTGAAGATGTGGGGGCTTTTCAGCCCCAGCATTTT
d_gene: NA; v_gene: TRBV5-1; j_gene: TRBJ2-7; abundance: NA; CDR3aa: CASSTADGYEQYF; CDR3nt: TGCGCCAGCAGCACCGCCGACGGTTACGAGCAGTACTTC
d_gene: NA; v_gene: TRBV6-5; j_gene: TRBJ1-5; abundance: NA; CDR3aa: CASSSGARVQPQHF; CDR3nt: TGTGCCAGCAGTTCGGGGGCGCGGGTTCAGCCCCAGCATTTT
d_gene: TRBD1; v_gene: TRBV3-1/TRBV3-2; j_gene: TRBJ2-7; abundance: NA; CDR3aa: CASSQVDRVYEQYF; CDR3nt: TGTGCCAGCAGCCAAGTGGACAGGGTCTACGAGCAGTACTTC
d_gene: NA; v_gene: TRBV10-3; j_gene: TRBJ2-5; abundance: NA; CDR3aa: CAISQQMTASQETQYF; CDR3nt: TGTGCCATCAGTCAGCAGATGACTGCCTCCCAAGAGACCCAGTACTTC
d_gene: NA; v_gene: TRBV5-1; j_gene: TRBJ2-7; abundance: NA; CDR3aa: CASSHGRNYEQYF; CDR3nt: TGCGCCAGCAGCCACGGACGGAACTACGAGCAGTACTTC
d_gene: NA; v_gene: TRBV19; j_gene: TRBJ1-5; abundance: NA; CDR3aa: CASRFGTPDNQPQHF; CDR3nt: TGTGCCAGTAGGTTCGGGACGCCAGACAATCAGCCCCAGCATTTT
d_gene: TRBD1; v_gene: TRBV5-1; j_gene: TRBJ1-2; abundance: NA; CDR3aa: CASSFPDTTGGEAGYTF; CDR3nt: TGCGCCAGCAGCTTCCCCGATACCACAGGGGGCGAGGCGGGCTACACCTTC
d_gene: TRBD1; v_gene: TRBV5-1; j_gene: TRBJ1-4; abundance: NA; CDR3aa: CASSLWDREEKLFF; CDR3nt: TGCGCCAGCAGCTTGTGGGACAGGGAGGAAAAACTGTTTTTT
d_gene: NA; v_gene: TRBV29-1; j_gene: TRBJ2-3; abundance: NA; CDR3aa: CSGHARGGDTQYF; CDR3nt: TGCAGCGGCCACGCCAGGGGGGGGGATACGCAGTATTTT
d_gene: NA; v_gene: TRBV15; j_gene: TRBJ2-1; abundance: NA; CDR3aa: CATSRDRGVGNEQFF; CDR3nt: TGTGCCACCAGCAGAGATCGGGGAGTCGGCAATGAGCAGTTCTTC